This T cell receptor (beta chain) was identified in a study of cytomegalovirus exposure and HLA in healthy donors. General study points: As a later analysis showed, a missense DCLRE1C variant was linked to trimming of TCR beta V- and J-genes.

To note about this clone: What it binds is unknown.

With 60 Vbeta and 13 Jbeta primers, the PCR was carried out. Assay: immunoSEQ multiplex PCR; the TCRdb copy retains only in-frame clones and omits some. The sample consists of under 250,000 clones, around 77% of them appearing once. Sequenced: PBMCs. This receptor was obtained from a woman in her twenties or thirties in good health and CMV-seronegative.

For the CDR3, the DNA is TGTGCCAGCAGCCAACTAGCGGGGTTAACCTACGAGCAGTACTTC. It encodes CASSQLAGLTYEQYF. V usage is TRBV4-2 and J usage is TRBJ2-7; 9 bases map to TRBD2. Germline V lookup: CDR1 LGHNA, CDR2 YNFKEQ. The CDR3 contains 15 residues. Trimming took 2 bases from V and 2 from J; bases not matched to a gene: 4.